The 28 T cell receptor beta chains reported below all come from one sample, sequenced in a study of blood T cell repertoires in COVID-19. Assay: immunoSEQ multiplex PCR; the TCRdb copy retains only in-frame clones and omits some. The sample lists about 33,000 clones; 70% to 85% were seen once. Sample: peripheral blood. The receptors shown here come from a human donor in a cohort sampled during active COVID-19.

V and J are TRBV7-2 and TRBJ1-4; 7 bases align to TRBD1. CDR1 SGHTA and CDR2 FQGNSA come from the germline V gene. The CDR3 loop spans 15 amino acids. The V and J ends lost 5 bases and 0 bases, in that order; junction bases with no gene match: 3. The CDR3 loop reads CASSVGTATNEKLFF. In nucleotides, the CDR3 is TGTGCCAGCAGCGTCGGGACAGCAACTAATGAAAAACTGTTTTTT.

This clone was detected a few times. The V gene is TRBV5-1, the J gene TRBJ1-6; TRBD1 aligns across 8 bases. The CDR3 covers 14 residues. CDR1 and CDR2 (germline): SGHRS, YFSETQ. Trimming at V came to 2 bases and at J to 7 bases, leaving 2 bases not matched to a gene. The CDR3 region is CASSFGQGNSPLHF. CDR3 coding DNA: TGCGCCAGCAGCTTTGGACAGGGAAATTCACCCCTCCACTTT.

V and J are TRBV7-2 and TRBJ2-3, with 8 bases aligning to TRBD2. J lost 4 bases, V lost 4 bases, and 7 bases had no gene match. This CDR3 is built from 15 residues. In germline, CDR1 is SGHTA, CDR2 FQGNSA. This CDR3 reads CASSSRGGGADTQYF. In nucleotides, the CDR3 is TGTGCCAGCAGCTCCCGGGGGGGCGGCGCAGATACGCAGTATTTT.

The rearrangement links TRBV27 to TRBJ2-7, with TRBD1 matching 11 bases. This CDR3 region has 14 residues. V shed 6 bases and J 3 bases; nucleotides not matched to a gene: 4. Germline assignment: CDR1 MNHEY and CDR2 SMNVEV (reference sequence). The CDR3: CASSPGTGGYEQYF. CDR3 coding DNA: TGTGCCAGCAGCCCCGGGACAGGGGGCTACGAGCAGTACTTC.

To note about this clone: This sample includes further DNA sequences coding for the same CDR3. The chain couples TRBV6-5 to TRBJ1-2; 9 bases map to TRBD1. The trim removed 6 bases at V and 8 bases at J, leaving 7 bases unmatched. Germline V gene sequence: CDR1 MNHEY, CDR2 SVGAGI. The length of the CDR3 is 13 residues. The CDR3 loop is CASRQQGAGGYTF. CDR3 nucleotides: TGTGCCAGCAGGCAACAGGGGGCTGGGGGCTACACCTTC.

The V call is TRBV27, the J call TRBJ2-6, with D possibly being TRBD1 (6 bases). Trimming stripped 6 bases from V and 1 base from J, with 10 bases between. This CDR3 comprises 15 residues. Germline V gene sequence: CDR1 MNHEY, CDR2 SMNVEV (reference sequence). The CDR3 loop is CASSAGVSGANVLTF. In DNA form, the CDR3 reads TGTGCCAGCAGCGCAGGGGTTTCTGGGGCCAACGTCCTGACTTTC.

The chain has TRBV18 and TRBJ1-5; D not certain. The CDR3 extends over 14 amino acids. V lost 6 bases and J 2 bases, leaving 11 bases between the germline ends. CDR1 KGHSH and CDR2 LQKENI come from the germline V gene. The DNA for the CDR3 is TGTGCCAGCTCTCAAGCGGTCGGCAATCAGCCCCAGCATTTT. It codes for CASSQAVGNQPQHF. Filled out from reference TRBV18 and TRBJ1-5, the complete variable domain reads NAGVMQNPRHLVRRRGQEARLRCSPMKGHSHVYWYRQLPEEGLKFMVYLQKENIIDESGMPKERFSAEFPKEGPSILRIQQVVRGDSAAYFCASSQAVGNQPQHFGDGTRLSIL.

V usage is TRBV25-1 and J usage is TRBJ1-1; tentatively, D is TRBD1 (5 bases). The CDR3 has 16 residues. V gave up 3 bases and J gave up 4 bases, with 18 bases separating them. Germline CDR1 reads MGHDK; CDR2 reads SYGVNS. DNA of the CDR3: TGTGCCAGCAGTGACGTCTCTCGGGGGGTAGGCACTGAAGCTTTCTTT. It yields the protein CASSDVSRGVGTEAFF. The full variable domain, rest sourced from reference TRBV25-1 and TRBJ1-1, is EADIYQTPRYLVIGTGKKITLECSQTMGHDKMYWYQQDPGMELHLIHYSYGVNSTEKGDLSSESTVSRIRTEHFPLTLESARPSHTSQYLCASSDVSRGVGTEAFFGQGTRLTVV.

The gene calls are TRBV7-7 and TRBJ2-7; 7 bases agree with TRBD1. The CDR3 is 13 residues long. V lost 7 bases and J lost 4; bases outside the gene matches: 7. Germline lookup yields CDR1 SSHAT and CDR2 FNYEAQ (reference sequence). The CDR3 reads CASMKDRSYEQYF. For the CDR3, the DNA is TGTGCCAGCATGAAGGACAGGAGTTACGAGCAGTACTTC.

The CDR3 DNA follows: TGTGCCAGCAGTTACATAGGACAGGGCAATGAGCAGTTCTTC. It is translated as CASSYIGQGNEQFF. The chain links TRBV6-2 or TRBV6-3 to TRBJ2-1; TRBD1 aligns across 8 bases. The CDR3 has 14 residues. V shed 2 bases, J shed 6 bases, and the junction held 3 bases outside the gene matches. Germline-derived CDR1 and CDR2 are MNHEY and SVGEGT.

This clone was seen a single time. J is TRBJ1-2 and V is TRBV6-5, with 7 bases that match TRBD1. Germline V gene data show CDR1 as MNHEY and CDR2 as SVGAGI. The CDR3 sequence is 15 residues long. The V segment lost 2 bases and the J segment 3 bases; nucleotides outside the gene matches: 6. The chain's CDR3 is CASSYGQGGDYGYTF. CDR3 DNA: TGTGCCAGCAGTTACGGGCAGGGGGGTGACTATGGCTACACCTTC.

This chain connects TRBV18 to TRBJ1-1; a weak D match, TRBD1 (5 bases). The CDR3 has 15 residues. Trimming left V 1 base short and J 7 bases short, with 16 bases between. Germline V gene lookup returns CDR1 KGHSH and CDR2 LQKENI. This CDR3 is CASSPQQGRSGEAFF. The CDR3 DNA reads as TGTGCCAGCTCACCACAGCAGGGAAGAAGTGGTGAAGCTTTCTTT.

This clone was counted between two and nine times. The chain uses TRBV4-2 and TRBJ1-6; no definite D call. CDR1 and CDR2 from the germline V gene are LGHNA and YNFKEQ. Between the trimmed V and J ends, which lost 0 bases and 7 bases, there was a span of 19 bases. The CDR3 is 18 amino acids. The CDR3 reads CASSQDWSATGRNSPLHF. CDR3 DNA: TGTGCCAGCAGCCAAGATTGGAGCGCCACGGGTCGGAATTCACCCCTCCACTTT.

V gene TRBV7-2 combines with J gene TRBJ2-3, with TRBD2 identical over 11 bases. The CDR3 spans 16 residues. CDR1 is SGHTA and CDR2 is FQGNSA in the germline V gene. With 5 bases clipped from V and 6 bases from J, the junction kept 10 bases outside the gene matches. CDR3 sequence (DNA): TGTGCCAGCAGCCCCTCAGCTAGCGGGGGGTCGGATACGCAGTATTTT. Its translation: CASSPSASGGSDTQYF.

The chain uses TRBV7-2 and TRBJ1-5; D perhaps matches TRBD1 (5 bases). In germline, CDR1 is SGHTA, CDR2 FQGNSA. There are 15 residues in the CDR3. Trimming took off 4 bases at V and 2 bases at J, with 12 bases between the two ends. In nucleotides, the CDR3 is TGTGCCAGCAGCTCGTTGGGGGGTGGCAATCAGCCCCAGCATTTT. This codes for CASSSLGGGNQPQHF. Full variable domain (outside the CDR3, taken from reference TRBV7-2 and TRBJ1-5): GAGVSQSPSNKVTEKGKDVELRCDPISGHTALYWYRQSLGQGLEFLIYFQGNSAPDKSGLPSDRFSAERTGGSVSTLTIQRTQQEDSAVYLCASSSLGGGNQPQHFGDGTRLSIL.

The chain carries TRBV29-1 and TRBJ2-1, with D maybe TRBD1 (5 bases). Per germline, CDR1 SQVTM and CDR2 ANQGSEA. CDR3 size: 10 residues. The V end lost 3 bases, the J end lost 15 bases, and 12 bases lay between the germline ends. CDR3 nucleotides: TGCAGCGTTGATGGCAGGGAAGGGTTCTTC. Protein: CSVDGREGFF.

The V and J genes are TRBV28 and TRBJ2-7; D is possibly TRBD2 (5 bases). The germline V and J ends were trimmed by 5 bases and 6 bases, with 17 bases remaining between them. The length of the CDR3 is 14 residues. The V gene's germline CDR1 is MDHEN and CDR2 SYDVKM. The CDR3 coding sequence is TGTGCCAGCAGTGCCTTCGGGAACGGACGCGAGCAGTACTTC. Translating gives CASSAFGNGREQYF.

V is TRBV29-1 and J is TRBJ1-2, with no clear D. The CDR3 runs to 12 residues. Germline V gene lookup returns CDR1 SQVTM and CDR2 ANQGSEA. Trimming took off 4 bases at V and 6 bases at J, with 12 bases between the two ends. The CDR3 DNA sequence: TGCAGCGTTGGTGGAGGGTTTCATGGCTACACCTTC. Its protein is CSVGGGFHGYTF.

A remark on this clone: This CDR3 is missing its conserved last phenylalanine or tryptophan, likely due to a read error. This chain links TRBV12-3 or TRBV12-4 with TRBJ1-2, with 8 bases identical to TRBD1. V dropped 4 bases and J dropped 8; count of bases not matched to a gene: 6. The CDR3 runs 13 residues. The CDR3, as DNA: TGTGCCAGCAGTTCCAGGGGGCCGGGGGGCTACACCTGC. It translates to CASSSRGPGGYTC.

This chain links TRBV12-3 or TRBV12-4 with TRBJ2-5; maybe TRBD1 (6 bases). The CDR3 contains 13 residues. The germline V and J ends were trimmed by 6 bases and 4 bases, with 12 bases remaining between them. The CDR3: CASSLGTIETQYF. Here the CDR3 DNA reads TGTGCCAGCAGCCTTGGGACAATAGAGACCCAGTACTTC.

The chain employs TRBV12-5 and TRBJ1-2; D perhaps matches TRBD1 (5 bases). V was shortened by 4 bases and J by 3 bases, with 6 bases between the two germline ends. Germline V gives CDR1 LGHNT, CDR2 FRNRAP. The CDR3 consists of 12 residues. This CDR3 reads CASGSGDYGYTF. The CDR3 nucleotides are TGTGCTAGTGGTTCGGGGGACTATGGCTACACCTTC.

This chain links TRBV5-1 with TRBJ2-3, with 10 bases identical to TRBD2. CDR3 length equals 17 residues. V was clipped by 0 bases and J by 1 base; unmatched bases: 5. CDR1 is SGHRS and CDR2 is YFSETQ in the germline V gene. Here the CDR3 reads CASSLAQRGGGTDTQYF. The CDR3 DNA reads as TGCGCCAGCAGCTTGGCACAGCGGGGGGGAGGCACAGATACGCAGTATTTT.

This clone was recorded once. The chain combines TRBV7-9 with TRBJ2-5; D is possibly TRBD1 (6 bases). CDR1 and CDR2 (germline): SEHNR, FQNEAQ (reference sequence). The V gene lost 1 base and the J gene lost 6 bases, with 9 bases spanning the gap. The CDR3 extends over 13 amino acids. The DNA of the CDR3 is TGTGCCAGCAGCTTAGAACAGGGACAGACCCAGTACTTC. It specifies CASSLEQGQTQYF.

V gene TRBV21-1 combines with J gene TRBJ2-2; the table calls TRBD1, which could not be checked here. TRBV21-1 is shown as a pseudogene. The CDR3 is 17 amino acids. The CDR3 region has the DNA TGTGCCAGCAGCATGGACCCGGGGACAGAGAACACCGGGGAGCTGTTTTTT. Protein: CASSMDPGTENTGELFF.

This sequence joins TRBV5-1 and TRBJ1-5; 9 nucleotides agree with TRBD1. Germline V gene lookup returns CDR1 SGHRS and CDR2 YFSETQ. Unmatched junction bases numbered 1, after V lost 4 bases and J lost 2 bases. The CDR3 runs 14 residues. For the CDR3, the DNA is TGCGCCAGCAGCAGGACAGGGGGCAATCAGCCCCAGCATTTT. It codes for CASSRTGGNQPQHF.

V and J are TRBV29-1 and TRBJ1-1; no reliable D call. Looked up from germline, CDR1 is SQVTM and CDR2 is ANQGSEA. Trimming removed 6 bases from V and 4 bases from J, with 12 bases in between. This CDR3 has 12 residues. This CDR3 is CSVRVVGTEAFF. Written as DNA, the CDR3 is TGCAGCGTGAGGGTAGTAGGCACTGAAGCTTTCTTT.

V gene TRBV3-1 (or the pseudogene TRBV3-2) combines with J gene TRBJ2-1, with 7 bases lining up with TRBD2. The V and J ends lost 3 bases and 0 bases, in that order; junction bases with no gene match: 14. CDR1 and CDR2 (germline): LGHDT, YNNKEL (reference sequence). The CDR3 covers 19 residues. CDR3 in amino acids: CASSQARGAGHSSYNEQFF. CDR3 DNA: TGTGCCAGCAGCCAGGCAAGAGGAGCGGGGCACAGCTCCTACAATGAGCAGTTCTTC.

V and J are TRBV7-9 and TRBJ2-7, with TRBD1 matching over 8 bases. Germline V CDR1 and CDR2: SEHNR, FQNEAQ (reference sequence). The CDR3 consists of 15 residues. V shed 5 bases, J shed 3 bases, and the junction held 9 bases outside the gene matches. The CDR3 here is CASSTTDRDDYEQYF. CDR3 nucleotide sequence: TGTGCCAGCAGCACAACGGACAGGGATGACTACGAGCAGTACTTC.